This TCR beta chain stems from a study of blood T cell repertoires in COVID-19. Study in general: Researchers got acute and convalescent COVID-19 samples from the United States, Italy and Spain. PBMCs, B-cell-depleted T cells, or T cells provided the cDNA or gDNA that made up the material.

Per germline, CDR1 LNHDA and CDR2 SQIVND (reference sequence). Trimming took off 4 bases at V and 9 bases at J, with 25 bases between the two ends. The CDR3 is made up of 17 amino acids. In the original workflow: Amplification of reference gene primers provided the estimated nucleated cell counts. The method was immunoSEQ multiplex PCR; TCRdb's version includes in-frame clones alone and lacks a portion of them. V and J calls and clone size are given by that table; D and trimming were obtained from the DNA. The table lists about 41,000 clones, 70% to 90% of them singletons. This clone was counted a single time.

This clonotype originated in a man aged 60 to 69 with acute or convalescent COVID-19. Sequenced sample: peripheral blood. The chain uses TRBV19 and TRBJ2-4, with a weak D call TRBD1 (5 bases). The CDR3 here is CASSRGIQTGPWGIQYF. The CDR3 nucleotides read TGTGCCAGTAGTAGGGGAATCCAAACAGGACCCTGGGGCATTCAGTACTTC.